This T cell receptor beta chain was documented in a study of blood T cell repertoires in COVID-19. The overall study: Donors in the United States, Italy and Spain gave samples during acute or convalescent COVID-19. From T cells, B-cell-depleted T cells, or PBMCs came the material, which was cDNA or gDNA.

Clones were sequenced by immunoSEQ multiplex PCR, and TCRdb holds only the in-frame ones, with some missing. The sample has about 200,000 clones; more than 75% are singletons. Germline CDR1 reads MNHEY; CDR2 reads SVGAGI. The trim removed 5 bases at V and 7 bases at J, leaving 9 bases unmatched. The CDR3 has 15 amino acids. This clonotype was sampled from a man aged 40-50 years with active or convalescent COVID-19. The source material was peripheral blood. This chain joins TRBV6-5 and TRBJ2-7, with TRBD1 identical over 12 bases. CDR3 region: CASSPPGTGGKEQYF. CDR3 in DNA: TGTGCCAGCAGTCCCCCCGGGACAGGGGGCAAAGAGCAGTACTTC.